Listed below are T cell receptor beta chains from one sample, sequenced in a study of blood T cell repertoires in COVID-19. Produced via immunoSEQ multiplex PCR; TCRdb's table is partial and in-frame only. The sample consists of 68,000 or so clones, approximately 92% of them appearing once. The source material was peripheral blood. The receptors were sampled from a man between 50 and 59 years old with acute or convalescent COVID-19. CDR3s include the opening cysteine and the closing phenylalanine or tryptophan. Fields, in order: CDR3 protein, CDR3 DNA, V gene, clone size, D gene, J gene. A D gene is named only where the DNA matches it firmly. Clone size is stated in some rows and not others, as once, few, many or a class when expanded.

CDR3: CASSYGRETYEQYF
DNA: TGTGCCAGCAGTTACGGGCGGGAGACCTACGAGCAGTACTTC
V: TRBV6-2/TRBV6-3
size: NA
D: TRBD2
J: TRBJ2-7

CDR3: CAISGKGGGEAFF
DNA: TGTGCCATCAGTGGGAAGGGAGGAGGTGAAGCTTTCTTT
V: TRBV10-3
size: few
D: NA
J: TRBJ1-1

CDR3: CASSPPGLAGAAGPGELFF
DNA: TGTGCCAGCTCACCACCGGGCCTAGCGGGAGCGGCGGGGCCCGGGGAGCTGTTTTTT
V: TRBV18
size: NA
D: TRBD2
J: TRBJ2-2

CDR3: CASSQDRRERGGLGQPQHF
DNA: TGTGCCAGCAGCCAAGATCGTCGTGAAAGGGGGGGGCTCGGGCAGCCCCAGCATTTT
V: TRBV3-1/TRBV3-2
size: NA
D: NA
J: TRBJ1-5

CDR3: CASSTRQGRVAGLEKLFF
DNA: TGTGCCAGCAGCACCCGACAGGGGCGGGTAGCAGGTTTAGAAAAACTGTTTTTT
V: TRBV13
size: NA
D: TRBD1
J: TRBJ1-4

CDR3: CASSQAKGADTGELFF
DNA: TGCGCCAGCAGCCAAGCAAAGGGGGCCGACACCGGGGAGCTGTTTTTT
V: TRBV4-3
size: NA
D: TRBD1
J: TRBJ2-2

CDR3: CASSLDSGGNQPQHF
DNA: TGTGCCAGCAGCTTAGACTCCGGAGGGAATCAGCCCCAGCATTTT
V: TRBV7-2
size: NA
D: NA
J: TRBJ1-5

CDR3: CASSRHGSGYEQYF
DNA: TGTGCCAGCAGCCGCCACGGGAGCGGCTACGAGCAGTACTTC
V: TRBV27
size: NA
D: NA
J: TRBJ2-7

CDR3: CASHGLGSGSYNEQFF
DNA: TGTGCCAGCCACGGTCTGGGCTCGGGATCCTACAATGAGCAGTTCTTC
V: TRBV7-9
size: NA
D: NA
J: TRBJ2-1

CDR3: CASSYPSGGASYNEQFF
DNA: TGTGCCAGCAGTTATCCTAGCGGGGGGGCCTCCTACAATGAGCAGTTCTTC
V: TRBV6-2/TRBV6-3
size: NA
D: TRBD2
J: TRBJ2-1

CDR3: CASSLDSLNSPLHF
DNA: TGTGCCAGCAGCTTGGACAGTCTAAATTCACCCCTCCACTTT
V: TRBV7-9
size: few
D: NA
J: TRBJ1-6

CDR3: CASTTLGGNYGYTF
DNA: TGTGCCAGCACGACCCTGGGGGGTAACTATGGCTACACCTTC
V: TRBV28
size: once
D: NA
J: TRBJ1-2

CDR3: CASIGFRTGYGYTF
DNA: TGTGCCAGTATAGGGTTTCGGACAGGGTATGGCTACACCTTC
V: TRBV19
size: NA
D: TRBD1
J: TRBJ1-2

CDR3: CASSSGLSWGNTIYF
DNA: TGCGCCAGCAGCTCGGGACTGTCATGGGGAAACACCATATATTTT
V: TRBV5-1
size: NA
D: NA
J: TRBJ1-3

CDR3: CASSLPSTGRRYGYTF
DNA: TGTGCCAGCAGCTTACCGTCGACAGGGAGGAGGTATGGCTACACCTTC
V: TRBV7-2
size: NA
D: TRBD1
J: TRBJ1-2

CDR3: CSASAWSRGYEQFF
DNA: TGCAGTGCTAGTGCGTGGTCCAGGGGCTATGAGCAGTTCTTC
V: TRBV20-1
size: NA
D: NA
J: TRBJ2-1

CDR3: CASSYTEAGEHEQYF
DNA: TGTGCCAGCAGTTACACCGAAGCGGGAGAGCACGAGCAGTACTTC
V: TRBV6-5
size: NA
D: TRBD2
J: TRBJ2-7

CDR3: CASSPTGNGNTIYF
DNA: TGTGCCAGCAGTCCCACAGGGAACGGAAACACCATATATTTT
V: TRBV28
size: NA
D: NA
J: TRBJ1-3

CDR3: CASSHSGSPLNTGELFF
DNA: TGTGCCAGCAGTCATAGCGGATCTCCCTTAAACACCGGGGAGCTGTTTTTT
V: TRBV6-2/TRBV6-3
size: NA
D: NA
J: TRBJ2-2

CDR3: CASSFGQGLNTEAFF
DNA: TGTGCCAGCAGCTTCGGACAGGGGTTGAACACTGAAGCTTTCTTT
V: TRBV7-3
size: NA
D: TRBD1
J: TRBJ1-1

CDR3: CASSHPRSTGNYGYTF
DNA: TGTGCCAGCAGCCACCCCAGGTCGACAGGGAACTATGGCTACACCTTC
V: TRBV3-1/TRBV3-2
size: few
D: TRBD1
J: TRBJ1-2

CDR3: CASSPGSSINEKLFF
DNA: TGTGCCAGCAGCCCAGGATCGAGCATTAATGAAAAACTGTTTTTT
V: TRBV9
size: NA
D: NA
J: TRBJ1-4

CDR3: CASSYTAPNTEAFF
DNA: TGTGCCAGCAGCTACACAGCACCGAACACTGAAGCTTTCTTT
V: TRBV5-5
size: NA
D: NA
J: TRBJ1-1

CDR3: CAWSVLGQSNQPQHF
DNA: TGTGCCTGGAGTGTTTTGGGACAAAGCAATCAGCCCCAGCATTTT
V: TRBV30
size: few
D: NA
J: TRBJ1-5

CDR3: CASRRREGKAFF
DNA: TGTGCCAGCAGACGGAGGGAGGGGAAAGCTTTCTTT
V: TRBV6-5
size: NA
D: NA
J: TRBJ1-1

CDR3: CASSQEVRNTEAFF
DNA: TGCGCCAGCAGCCAAGAAGTTAGGAACACTGAAGCTTTCTTT
V: TRBV4-1
size: NA
D: NA
J: TRBJ1-1

CDR3: CATSETGDWEPQHF
DNA: TGTGCCACCAGTGAAACAGGGGATTGGGAGCCCCAGCATTTT
V: TRBV24-1
size: NA
D: TRBD1
J: TRBJ1-5

CDR3: CASSLLTGSNNSPLHF
DNA: TGTGCCAGCAGTTTATTGACAGGTTCAAATAATTCACCCCTCCACTTT
V: TRBV28
size: NA
D: NA
J: TRBJ1-6

CDR3: CASSPPGTRDTGELFF
DNA: TGCGCCAGCAGCCCTCCCGGGACTAGGGACACCGGGGAGCTGTTTTTT
V: TRBV5-1
size: NA
D: TRBD2
J: TRBJ2-2

CDR3: CAISAEAGSNQPQHF
DNA: TGTGCCATCAGTGCGGAGGCAGGCTCCAATCAGCCCCAGCATTTT
V: TRBV10-3
size: once
D: NA
J: TRBJ1-5

CDR3: CAWSVAFGEQFF
DNA: TGTGCCTGGAGTGTTGCCTTCGGTGAGCAGTTCTTC
V: TRBV30
size: NA
D: NA
J: TRBJ2-1

CDR3: CASSYQGGGAEQFF
DNA: TGCGCCAGCAGCTATCAGGGAGGCGGAGCTGAGCAGTTCTTC
V: TRBV5-1
size: NA
D: NA
J: TRBJ2-1

CDR3: CASSPKQGVVRGYTF
DNA: TGTGCCAGCAGCCCGAAACAGGGGGTTGTACGCGGCTACACCTTC
V: TRBV7-2
size: NA
D: TRBD1
J: TRBJ1-2

CDR3: CASSPLDSYSGNTIYF
DNA: TGTGCCAGCTCACCACTGGACTCGTACTCTGGAAACACCATATATTTT
V: TRBV18
size: once
D: NA
J: TRBJ1-3

CDR3: CASSLAGGSTGELFF
DNA: TGTGCCAGCAGCTTAGCAGGGGGTAGCACCGGGGAGCTGTTTTTT
V: TRBV7-6
size: NA
D: NA
J: TRBJ2-2

CDR3: CASSLGQGYGYTF
DNA: TGTGCCAGCAGTTTGGGACAGGGTTATGGCTACACCTTC
V: TRBV28
size: NA
D: TRBD1
J: TRBJ1-2